The present T cell receptor (beta chain) was sequenced within a study of beta chain features in type 1 diabetes. Germline V gene data show CDR1 as LGHNA and CDR2 as YNFKEQ. The length of the CDR3 is 14 residues. V lost 6 bases and J lost 8, with 16 bases in between. The study, taken as a whole, reports: Type 1 diabetes patients had fewer VDJ junction insertions and more deletions.

This clone was seen more than once but under ten times. The antigen is unknown. Investigators reverse transcribed all isolated RNA, so they sequenced expressed TCRB transcripts. Profiled with immunoSEQ multiplex PCR; TCRdb holds only in-frame clones, not every one. The repertoire holds under 950,000 clones, with 17% as singletons. The rearrangement links TRBV4-2 to TRBJ1-4; D possibly corresponds to TRBD1 (5 bases). The sequenced material came from naive CD4+ T cells from blood. The origin of this receptor is a woman aged 18-29 years in good health. CDR3 in amino acids: CASSTKERGEKLFF. CDR3 nucleotide sequence: TGTGCCAGCAGTACTAAAGAAAGGGGCGAAAAACTGTTTTTT.